The rows below give T cell receptor beta chains drawn from one sample of a study of human T cells and chemical hapten exposure. TCRdb reprocessed the RACE reads via MiXCR and lists one record per CDR3 protein. The sample lists tens of thousands of distinct CDR3 sequences; 14% were seen once. The material was whole blood, obtained in connection with sensitization to the hapten diphenylcyclopropenone (DPC). These receptor sequences come from a woman aged 50 to 60 with alopecia areata. Some clones in this sample may be carry-over from other donors' samples. Both conserved end residues are part of each CDR3. The order of the fields is J gene, clone size, V gene, D gene, CDR3 DNA, CDR3 protein. D genes are given only for firm matches. The size entry is marked missing in some rows and otherwise reads once, few, many or a size class.

>TRBJ2-1|few|TRBV3-1|.
TGTGCCAGCAGCCAAGAGAGCTGGGGGGTCTACAATGAGCAGTTCTTC
CASSQESWGVYNEQFF
>TRBJ2-3|.|TRBV20-1|TRBD2
TGCAGCGCAGAAAGGACTAGCGGAGGGAATACGCAGTATTTT
CSAERTSGGNTQYF
>TRBJ2-7|many|TRBV12-3/TRBV12-4|.
TGTGCCAGCAGTTTAGGGGGCGGTCGGCAGTACTTC
CASSLGGGRQYF
>TRBJ2-1|.|TRBV11-2|TRBD2
TGTGCCAGCAGCTTAAGGGAGGGCGATGAGCAGTTCTTC
CASSLREGDEQFF
>TRBJ2-3|.|TRBV27|.
TGTGCCAGCGGGATTGGCGGAGATACGCAGTATTTT
CASGIGGDTQYF
>TRBJ2-2|.|TRBV25-1|TRBD1
TGTGCCAGCACCACAGGGGGCAGGGGTACCGGGGAGCTGTTTTTT
CASTTGGRGTGELFF
>TRBJ2-2|once|TRBV3-1|TRBD2
TGTGCCAGCAGCCAGAGGACTAGCGGGAGTGGGGACACCGGGCAGCTGTTTTTT
CASSQRTSGSGDTGQLFF
>TRBJ1-3|.|TRBV12-3/TRBV12-4|.
TGTGCCAGCGACCCAGGCTCCTCTGGAAACACCATATATTTT
CASDPGSSGNTIYF
>TRBJ2-2|few|TRBV5-8|TRBD2
TGTGCCAGCAGCTCCTACCTTAAGCCCGGGACTAGCGGGAGGTACACCGGGGAGCTGTTTTTT
CASSSYLKPGTSGRYTGELFF
>TRBJ2-7|few|TRBV27|.
TGTGCCAGCAGTCCCCGACAGAACTACGAGCAGTACTTC
CASSPRQNYEQYF
>TRBJ1-5|.|TRBV20-1|.
TGCAGTGCTAGCGGGAATAGCAATCAGCCCCAGCATTTT
CSASGNSNQPQHF
>TRBJ2-7|few|TRBV7-2|TRBD2
TGTGCCAGCAGAAGACTAGCGGGACCATCCTACGAGCAGTACTTC
CASRRLAGPSYEQYF
>TRBJ2-5|.|TRBV29-1|TRBD1
TGCAGCGCCCTGGACAGGGGGAAGACCCAGTACTTC
CSALDRGKTQYF
>TRBJ2-7|.|TRBV2|.
TGTGCCAGCAGTCTCCAGCTAGCGAGCAACGAGCAGTACTTC
CASSLQLASNEQYF
>TRBJ1-5|few|TRBV18|TRBD1
TGTGCCAGCTCAGGACAGGACAATCAGCCCCAGCATTTT
CASSGQDNQPQHF
>TRBJ1-3|.|TRBV4-3|.
TGCGCCAGCAGCCAAGGGGTTACTGGAAACACCATATATTTT
CASSQGVTGNTIYF
>TRBJ2-5|many|TRBV7-6|.
TGTGCCAGCAGCCGGGCTACAAGGTCCGAGACCCAGTACTTC
CASSRATRSETQYF
>TRBJ1-2|.|TRBV9|.
TGTGCCAGCAGCGGGACAGCTTATAACTATGGCTACACCTTC
CASSGTAYNYGYTF
>TRBJ2-5|few|TRBV29-1|.
TGCAGCGTGACGGTAATAGTAGGCGTCGAGACCCAGTACTTC
CSVTVIVGVETQYF
>TRBJ2-7|.|TRBV14|TRBD2
TGTGCCAGCAGTCCCGGACTAGCGGCCGAGCAGTACTTC
CASSPGLAAEQYF
>TRBJ1-6|few|TRBV7-2|.
TGTGCCAGCAGCTTAGCGCGGGGCTATAATTCACCCCTCCACTTT
CASSLARGYNSPLHF
>TRBJ2-5|.|TRBV28|.
TGTGCCACCGATGGGGCGATGGGATTCGGGACCCAGTACTTC
CATDGAMGFGTQYF
>TRBJ2-5|few|TRBV20-1|TRBD2
TGCAGTGCTAGAGATCTTAGCGGGAGCCCCCAAGAGACCCAGTACTTC
CSARDLSGSPQETQYF
>TRBJ2-3|.|TRBV5-1|.
TGCGCCAGCAGCTTGGTAGGGGCCCAGGGGACAGATACGCAGTATTTT
CASSLVGAQGTDTQYF
>TRBJ1-1|many|TRBV6-2/TRBV6-3|TRBD1
TGTGCCAGCAGTAGGGACAGCCTCCGCGGCACTGAAGCTTTCTTT
CASSRDSLRGTEAFF
>TRBJ2-5|few|TRBV29-1|TRBD2
TGCAGCGTTCGGGAGGGCCAGGAGACCCAGTACTTC
CSVREGQETQYF
>TRBJ1-6|many|TRBV7-6|TRBD1
TGTGCCAGCAGCCCCGGGACAGGGAGAACCTATAATTCACCCCTCCACTTT
CASSPGTGRTYNSPLHF
>TRBJ1-5|.|TRBV5-8|.
TGTGCCAGCAGTCAGTACAATCAGCCCCAGCATTTT
CASSQYNQPQHF
>TRBJ2-3|few|TRBV5-4|TRBD1
TGTGCCAGCAGCTTGAGACAGGGGAGCGATACGCAGTATTTT
CASSLRQGSDTQYF
>TRBJ1-5|.|TRBV28|.
TGTGCCAGCAGCTTTATTAGGTGGGCGCCGGGCAATCAGCCCCAGCATTTT
CASSFIRWAPGNQPQHF
>TRBJ2-5|few|TRBV2|TRBD2
TGTGCCAGCATCAATAACCGGGCAGGGAGGGTAGAGACCCAGTACTTC
CASINNRAGRVETQYF
>TRBJ2-7|.|TRBV28|.
TGTGCCAGCAGACCCGGACACGGCTACGAGCAGTACTTC
CASRPGHGYEQYF
>TRBJ1-1|many|TRBV27|.
TGTGCCAGCAGGACGAAAACAGGGCTGGACACTGAAGCTTTCTTT
CASRTKTGLDTEAFF
>TRBJ1-4|.|TRBV9|.
TGTGCCAGCAGCGCGGACGGAGAAAAACTGTTTTTT
CASSADGEKLFF
>TRBJ2-3|few|TRBV6-5|TRBD2
TGTGCCAGCAGTTACGGGACTAGCGTAGATACGCAGTATTTT
CASSYGTSVDTQYF
>TRBJ1-2|few|TRBV12-3/TRBV12-4|.
TGTGCCAGCAGTTTTCAGGGTTCCAACTATGGCTACACCTTC
CASSFQGSNYGYTF
>TRBJ1-1|.|TRBV4-1|.
TGCGCCAGCAGCCACCCCGTGGTAAGGGAAGAAGCTTTCTTT
CASSHPVVREEAFF
>TRBJ2-7|few|TRBV6-1|.
TGTGCCAGCAGTGAAGTCCACTGGGGACATAACTACGAGCAGTACTTC
CASSEVHWGHNYEQYF
>TRBJ1-6|few|TRBV18|TRBD1
TGTGCCAGCTCACCAGGACAGGGGGCGCGATCACCCCTCCACTTT
CASSPGQGARSPLHF
>TRBJ2-3|.|TRBV9|.
TGTGCCAGCAGCCCCAGGGCAGCGGGAGATACGCAGTATTTT
CASSPRAAGDTQYF
>TRBJ2-1|.|TRBV29-1|.
TGCAGCGTAGGAGGGGGGCGCACCGACAATGAGCAGTTCTTC
CSVGGGRTDNEQFF